This T cell receptor beta chain was observed in a study of neoadjuvant nivolumab and ipilimumab in lung cancer. Overall study findings and caveats: Resected-tumor TCR richness correlated positively with pretherapy blood richness.

The data were produced by immunoSEQ multiplex PCR, yet TCRdb's version contains in-frame clones alone and is incomplete. Of about 4,300 clones listed, 77% are singletons. The germline gives CDR1 SNHLY, CDR2 FYNNEI. Trimming stripped 3 bases from V and 0 bases from J, with 8 bases between. The CDR3 loop spans 14 amino acids. This clone was detected once. No antigen is known for it. The sample in question was adjacent normal lung tissue, obtained after neoadjuvant nivolumab, alone or with ipilimumab, at or shortly before surgery. The receptor's source is an adult with non-small cell lung cancer. The V call is TRBV2, the J call TRBJ2-5; possible D gene TRBD2, 5 bases. CDR3 amino acids: CASSDGVNQETQYF. The CDR3 DNA reads TGTGCCAGCAGTGACGGGGTTAACCAAGAGACCCAGTACTTC.